Listed below are T cell receptor beta chains from one sample, sequenced in a study of tumor and adjacent non-tumor tissue in lung cancer. TCRdb re-analysed the multiplex PCR reads in MiXCR, keeping a single row per CDR3 protein. In the table there are 60,000 to 85,000 distinct CDR3 sequences, around 80% of which are singletons. The sample comprised distant non-tumor lung tissue. These receptors all come from a man between 65 and 79 years old with non-small cell lung cancer. CDR3s include the opening cysteine and the closing phenylalanine or tryptophan. The order of the fields is CDR3 protein, CDR3 DNA, CDR3 length, clone size, J gene, V gene, D gene. D genes are given only for firm matches. Only some rows state a clone size, as once, few, many or a class for expanded clones.

cdr3_aa: CGSSYRGSQSPTDTQYF
cdr3_nt: TGTGGCAGCAGTTACCGCGGGAGCCAAAGCCCCACAGATACGCAGTATTTC
cdr3_length: 17
clone_size: -
j_call: TRBJ2-3
v_call: TRBV6-2/TRBV6-3
d_call: TRBD2

cdr3_aa: CASSLIEAKYLIYNGQFF
cdr3_nt: TGTGCCAGCAGCTTAATCGAAGCTAAATACCTGATTTACAATGGGCAGTTCTTC
cdr3_length: 18
clone_size: -
j_call: TRBJ2-1
v_call: TRBV7-9
d_call: -

cdr3_aa: CASSEGTWKAFF
cdr3_nt: TGCGCAAGCAGTGAGGGGACATGGAAGGCTTTCTTT
cdr3_length: 12
clone_size: -
j_call: TRBJ1-1
v_call: TRBV10-2
d_call: -

cdr3_aa: CSVDLPSGAIYEQYF
cdr3_nt: TGCAGCGTTGATTTACCTAGCGGAGCAATCTACGAACAGTACTTC
cdr3_length: 15
clone_size: -
j_call: TRBJ2-7
v_call: TRBV29-1
d_call: TRBD2

cdr3_aa: CASSFGRGLTDTQYF
cdr3_nt: TGTGCCAGCAGTTTCGGAAGGGGGCTCACAGATACGCAGTATTTT
cdr3_length: 15
clone_size: -
j_call: TRBJ2-3
v_call: TRBV28
d_call: TRBD1

cdr3_aa: CASSSGTRDGYTF
cdr3_nt: TGTGCCAGCAGTTCCGGGACAAGGGATGGCTACACATTC
cdr3_length: 13
clone_size: -
j_call: TRBJ1-2
v_call: TRBV6-1
d_call: -

cdr3_aa: CASSVQVGNNERLFF
cdr3_nt: TGTGCCAGCAGCGTACAGGTAGGGAATAACGAAAGACTGTTTTTT
cdr3_length: 15
clone_size: -
j_call: TRBJ1-4
v_call: TRBV12-3/TRBV12-4
d_call: -

cdr3_aa: CAISHGIDYEQYF
cdr3_nt: TGTGCCATCAGTCATGGGATAGACTACGAGCAGTACTTC
cdr3_length: 13
clone_size: -
j_call: TRBJ2-7
v_call: TRBV10-3
d_call: -

cdr3_aa: CIAMSYLQTHQETQYF
cdr3_nt: TGCATTGCCATGTCTTACCTCCAGACACATCAAGAGACCCAGTACTTC
cdr3_length: 16
clone_size: -
j_call: TRBJ2-5
v_call: TRBV29-1
d_call: -

cdr3_aa: CAGSGIGELDEQFF
cdr3_nt: TGTGCCGGTAGTGGGATAGGGGAATTGGATGAGCAGTTCTTC
cdr3_length: 14
clone_size: -
j_call: TRBJ2-1
v_call: TRBV6-1
d_call: -

cdr3_aa: CASNHRGPLQSPLHF
cdr3_nt: TGCGCCAGCAACCATAGAGGGCCCCTTCAGTCACCCCTCCACTTT
cdr3_length: 15
clone_size: once
j_call: TRBJ1-6
v_call: TRBV4-1
d_call: -

cdr3_aa: CANSQGTSEISEQYF
cdr3_nt: TGTGCTAACAGCCAAGGGACTAGTGAAATCTCAGAGCAGTACTTC
cdr3_length: 15
clone_size: -
j_call: TRBJ2-7
v_call: TRBV11-3
d_call: TRBD2

cdr3_aa: CASSITGGGQPQHF
cdr3_nt: TGTGCCAGTAGTATTACAGGGGGAGGTCAGCCCCAGCATTTT
cdr3_length: 14
clone_size: -
j_call: TRBJ1-5
v_call: TRBV19
d_call: TRBD1

cdr3_aa: CASSLVGGASEQFF
cdr3_nt: TGTGCCAGCAGTTTAGTGGGGGGGGCCAGTGAGCAGTTCTTC
cdr3_length: 14
clone_size: -
j_call: TRBJ2-1
v_call: TRBV11-2
d_call: -

cdr3_aa: CTSSTLLAGTFVNEKLF
cdr3_nt: TGTACCAGCAGCACCTTGCTAGCGGGGACGTTTGTCAATGAGAAGTTATTC
cdr3_length: 17
clone_size: -
j_call: TRBJ2-1
v_call: TRBV11-2
d_call: TRBD2

cdr3_aa: CVSGQGLAGGQETQYF
cdr3_nt: TGTGTTAGTGGCCAAGGACTAGCGGGGGGGCAAGAGACCCAGTACTTT
cdr3_length: 16
clone_size: -
j_call: TRBJ2-5
v_call: TRBV12-5
d_call: TRBD2

cdr3_aa: CATSQESGDGYTF
cdr3_nt: TGCGCCACCAGCCAAGAGTCAGGGGATGGCTACACCTTC
cdr3_length: 13
clone_size: once
j_call: TRBJ1-2
v_call: TRBV4-3
d_call: -

cdr3_aa: CASTLKGTEAFF
cdr3_nt: TGTGCCAGCACGTTGAAGGGTACTGAAGCTTTCTTT
cdr3_length: 12
clone_size: -
j_call: TRBJ1-1
v_call: TRBV11-2
d_call: -

cdr3_aa: CSASGGRSPYEQYF
cdr3_nt: TGCAGTGCTAGTGGAGGACGGTCCCCTTACGAGCAGTACTTC
cdr3_length: 14
clone_size: few
j_call: TRBJ2-7
v_call: TRBV20-1
d_call: -

cdr3_aa: CASSLASGGGYTF
cdr3_nt: TGTGCCAGCAGTTTAGCCAGCGGGGGTGGCTACACCTTC
cdr3_length: 13
clone_size: -
j_call: TRBJ1-2
v_call: TRBV28
d_call: -

cdr3_aa: CASSTTSGSYEQYF
cdr3_nt: TGTGCCAGCAGTACGACTAGCGGCTCCTACGAGCAGTACTTC
cdr3_length: 14
clone_size: many
j_call: TRBJ2-7
v_call: TRBV6-1
d_call: TRBD2

cdr3_aa: CASGFGSGTDAQYF
cdr3_nt: TGTGCCAGCGGTTTTGGTAGCGGCACAGATGCGCAGTATTTT
cdr3_length: 14
clone_size: -
j_call: TRBJ2-3
v_call: TRBV6-5
d_call: -

cdr3_aa: CARSFDRHPTGYTF
cdr3_nt: TGCGCCAGAAGCTTCGACCGCCACCCCACTGGCTACACCTTC
cdr3_length: 14
clone_size: -
j_call: TRBJ1-2
v_call: TRBV5-1
d_call: -

cdr3_aa: CASRSRETTYEQYF
cdr3_nt: TGTGCCAGCAGGTCCAGGGAAACTACCTACGAGCAGTATTTC
cdr3_length: 14
clone_size: few
j_call: TRBJ2-7
v_call: TRBV11-1
d_call: -

cdr3_aa: CSAISQRTNTEAFF
cdr3_nt: TGCAGCGCAATATCACAGCGAACGAACACTGAAGCTTTCTTT
cdr3_length: 14
clone_size: many
j_call: TRBJ1-1
v_call: TRBV29-1
d_call: -

cdr3_aa: CSVEMGVEETKYF
cdr3_nt: TGCAGCGTGGAAATGGGGGTGGAAGAGACCAAATACTTC
cdr3_length: 13
clone_size: -
j_call: TRBJ2-5
v_call: TRBV29-1
d_call: -

cdr3_aa: CIIRHTYGYTF
cdr3_nt: TGTATCATCAGGCACACCTATGGCTACACCTTC
cdr3_length: 11
clone_size: -
j_call: TRBJ1-2
v_call: TRBV10-3
d_call: -

cdr3_aa: CASGTKKGLNYDQYF
cdr3_nt: TGTGCCAGCGGTACTAAGAAAGGGCTTAACTACGACCAGTACTTC
cdr3_length: 15
clone_size: -
j_call: TRBJ2-7
v_call: TRBV6-2/TRBV6-3
d_call: -

cdr3_aa: CASITFDRDKQYF
cdr3_nt: TGTGCCAGCATCACCTTTGACAGGGACAAGCAGTACTTC
cdr3_length: 13
clone_size: -
j_call: TRBJ2-7
v_call: TRBV5-8
d_call: TRBD1

cdr3_aa: CASSIGQVATGGLFF
cdr3_nt: TGTGCCAGCAGCATAGGACAGGTGGCCACAGGGGGGCTGTTTTTT
cdr3_length: 15
clone_size: -
j_call: TRBJ2-2
v_call: TRBV11-2
d_call: TRBD1

cdr3_aa: CSATYRLAGGNKQYF
cdr3_nt: TGCAGTGCTACCTACCGACTAGCGGGAGGCAATAAGCAGTACTTC
cdr3_length: 15
clone_size: -
j_call: TRBJ2-7
v_call: TRBV20-1
d_call: TRBD2

cdr3_aa: CSARGGREYYNEQFF
cdr3_nt: TGCAGTGCTCGGGGCGGGCGGGAGTACTACAATGAGCAGTTCTTC
cdr3_length: 15
clone_size: -
j_call: TRBJ2-1
v_call: TRBV20-1
d_call: TRBD2

cdr3_aa: CASSLGVGTLAETQYF
cdr3_nt: TGTGCCAGTAGCTTAGGTGTGGGGACACTAGCGGAGACCCAGTACTTC
cdr3_length: 16
clone_size: -
j_call: TRBJ2-5
v_call: TRBV11-3
d_call: -

cdr3_aa: CASSWGTAETQYF
cdr3_nt: TGTGCCAGCAGTTGGGGGACAGCAGAGACCCAGTACTTC
cdr3_length: 13
clone_size: -
j_call: TRBJ2-5
v_call: TRBV12-3/TRBV12-4
d_call: TRBD1

cdr3_aa: CASSFTPEARETEAFF
cdr3_nt: TGTGCCAGCAGTTTCACTCCCGAGGCAAGAGAGACTGAAGCTTTCTTT
cdr3_length: 16
clone_size: -
j_call: TRBJ1-1
v_call: TRBV6-2/TRBV6-3
d_call: -

cdr3_aa: CATSGGDQPQHF
cdr3_nt: TGTGCCACGTCCGGGGGGGATCAGCCCCAGCATTTT
cdr3_length: 12
clone_size: -
j_call: TRBJ1-5
v_call: TRBV10-3
d_call: -

cdr3_aa: CAISRGPGELFF
cdr3_nt: TGTGCCATAAGCAGAGGTCCCGGGGAGCTGTTTTTT
cdr3_length: 12
clone_size: -
j_call: TRBJ2-2
v_call: TRBV13
d_call: -

cdr3_aa: CANSLLGSGTEDMQYF
cdr3_nt: TGTGCCAACAGCCTTTTGGGTAGCGGGACGGAAGATATGCAGTATTTT
cdr3_length: 16
clone_size: -
j_call: TRBJ2-3
v_call: TRBV4-2
d_call: TRBD2

cdr3_aa: CASSPTGTGNSPLHF
cdr3_nt: TGTGCCAGCAGTCCTACCGGGACAGGGAATTCACCCCTCCACTTT
cdr3_length: 15
clone_size: -
j_call: TRBJ1-6
v_call: TRBV6-5
d_call: TRBD1

cdr3_aa: CASNRREVRTHTQYF
cdr3_nt: TGTGCCAGCAACCGTCGGGAAGTAAGGACACATACGCAGTATTTT
cdr3_length: 15
clone_size: -
j_call: TRBJ2-3
v_call: TRBV11-3
d_call: -

cdr3_aa: CASSLLSLGLSVGETQYF
cdr3_nt: TGTGCCAGCAGCTTGTTGAGTTTGGGACTCTCTGTGGGAGAGACCCAGTACTTC
cdr3_length: 18
clone_size: -
j_call: TRBJ2-5
v_call: TRBV5-1
d_call: -

cdr3_aa: CNVAHRFQGTQYF
cdr3_nt: TGCAATGTGGCCCACAGGTTCCAAGGGACCCAGTACTTC
cdr3_length: 13
clone_size: once
j_call: TRBJ2-5
v_call: TRBV29-1
d_call: -

cdr3_aa: CSLLPCVTGGDTVTQYF
cdr3_nt: TGCAGCTTACTCCCATGTGTGACAGGGGGGGACACAGTTACTCAGTATTTT
cdr3_length: 17
clone_size: once
j_call: TRBJ2-3
v_call: TRBV29-1
d_call: TRBD1

cdr3_aa: CASSFGGGIDMQYF
cdr3_nt: TGTGCCAGCAGTTTTGGTGGCGGCATAGATATGCAGTATTTT
cdr3_length: 14
clone_size: -
j_call: TRBJ2-3
v_call: TRBV6-5
d_call: -

cdr3_aa: CASRARGSSGGPRGIGKLFF
cdr3_nt: TGCGCCAGCAGAGCAAGAGGGTCTAGCGGGGGACCGCGGGGAATCGGGAAGCTGTTTTTT
cdr3_length: 20
clone_size: -
j_call: TRBJ2-2
v_call: TRBV4-1
d_call: TRBD2